This T cell receptor beta chain was sequenced for a study of blood T cell repertoires in COVID-19. Study as a whole: Collection of acute and convalescent COVID-19 samples took place in the United States, Italy and Spain. PBMCs, B-cell-depleted T cells, or T cells provided the cDNA or gDNA that made up the material.

TCRdb keeps only in-frame clones here, not all; method: immunoSEQ multiplex PCR. This sample has 350,000 to 400,000 clones; more than 80% occur once, and the top ten carry approximately 3%. The CDR3 has 16 residues. Deletions cut 1 base from V and 2 bases from J, with 11 bases between. Germline CDR1 reads SGHAT; CDR2 reads FQNNGV. The sequencing sample was made of peripheral blood. The receptor's source is a woman aged 30 to 39 with COVID-19, enrolled during active disease. This chain joins TRBV11-2 and TRBJ2-2; D ambiguous. CDR3 in DNA: TGTGCCAGCAGCTTAGGCCAATATAGCAACACCGGGGAGCTGTTTTTT. Translation: CASSLGQYSNTGELFF.